This TCR beta chain was observed in a study of a mutant IDH1 vaccine in newly diagnosed glioma. Study details: Prior therapy was radiotherapy, temozolomide, or both; most received both.

In the case of this clone: Its cognate antigen is unknown.

TCRdb keeps only in-frame clones here, not all; method: immunoSEQ multiplex PCR. The sample has under 65,000 clones; roughly 80% are singletons. V was shortened by 3 bases and J by 7 bases, with 13 bases between the two germline ends. The CDR3 is 15 amino acids. Per germline, CDR1 SEHNR and CDR2 FQNEAQ (reference sequence). Whole-study results and caveats: With respect to changes in top peripheral T cell clonotypes, pseudoprogression seemed unrelated.

Time point indicated: baseline, week 1 (first vaccination visit). The treatment was: pre-vaccination baseline after standard-of-care therapy. This chain uses TRBV7-9 with TRBJ1-6; tentative D call: TRBD1 (5 bases). The sample was PBMCs, taken from a glioma patient treated with radiotherapy, temozolomide or both. The clonotype was recovered from a woman between 35 and 50 years old with glioma. CDR3 sequence: CASSLSRGGNSPLHF. The CDR3 DNA sequence: TGTGCCAGCAGCTTGTCCCGGGGCGGGAATTCACCCCTCCACTTT.